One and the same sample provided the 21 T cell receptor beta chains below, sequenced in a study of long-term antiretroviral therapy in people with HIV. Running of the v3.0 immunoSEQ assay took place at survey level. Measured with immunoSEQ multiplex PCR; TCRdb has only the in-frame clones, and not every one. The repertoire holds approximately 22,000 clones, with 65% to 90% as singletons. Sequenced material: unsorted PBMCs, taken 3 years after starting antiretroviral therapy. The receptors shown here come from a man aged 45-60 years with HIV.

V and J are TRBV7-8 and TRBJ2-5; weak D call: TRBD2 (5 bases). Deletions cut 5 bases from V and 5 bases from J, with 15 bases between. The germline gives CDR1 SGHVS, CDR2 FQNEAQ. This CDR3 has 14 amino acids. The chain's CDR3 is CASSTFRGGETQYF. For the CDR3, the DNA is TGTGCCAGCAGCACCTTTCGAGGCGGGGAGACCCAGTACTTC.

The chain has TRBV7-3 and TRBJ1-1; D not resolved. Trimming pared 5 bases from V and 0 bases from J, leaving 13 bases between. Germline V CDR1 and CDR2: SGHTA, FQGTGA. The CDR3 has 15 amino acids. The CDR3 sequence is CASSPDGRLNTEAFF. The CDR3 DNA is TGTGCCAGCAGCCCGGACGGAAGACTGAACACTGAAGCTTTCTTT.

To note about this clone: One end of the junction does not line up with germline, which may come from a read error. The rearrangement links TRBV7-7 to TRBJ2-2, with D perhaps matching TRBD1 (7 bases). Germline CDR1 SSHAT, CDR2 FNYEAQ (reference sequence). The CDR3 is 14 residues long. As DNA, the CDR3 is TGTGCTAGCAGCTTGACAGGGAGGACCGGGGAGCTGTTTTTT. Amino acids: CASSLTGRTGELFF.

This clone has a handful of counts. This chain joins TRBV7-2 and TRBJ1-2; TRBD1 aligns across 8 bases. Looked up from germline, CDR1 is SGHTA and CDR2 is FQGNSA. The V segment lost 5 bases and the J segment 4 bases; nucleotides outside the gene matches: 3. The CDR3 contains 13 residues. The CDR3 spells CASSEGQAYGYTF. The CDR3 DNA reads TGTGCCAGCAGCGAGGGACAGGCCTATGGCTACACCTTC.

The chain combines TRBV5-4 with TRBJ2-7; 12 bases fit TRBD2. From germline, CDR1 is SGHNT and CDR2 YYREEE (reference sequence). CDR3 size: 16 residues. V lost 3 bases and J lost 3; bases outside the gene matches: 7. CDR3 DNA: TGTGCCAGCAGCTCAACCCTAGCGGGAGGGTTCTACGAGCAGTACTTC. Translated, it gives CASSSTLAGGFYEQYF.

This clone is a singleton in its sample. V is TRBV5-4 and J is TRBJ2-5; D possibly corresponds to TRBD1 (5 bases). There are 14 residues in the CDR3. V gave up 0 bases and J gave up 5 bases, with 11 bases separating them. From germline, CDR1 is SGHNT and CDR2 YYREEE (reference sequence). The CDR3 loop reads CASSLEGAAETQYF. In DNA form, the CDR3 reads TGTGCCAGCAGCTTGGAAGGGGCGGCGGAGACCCAGTACTTC.

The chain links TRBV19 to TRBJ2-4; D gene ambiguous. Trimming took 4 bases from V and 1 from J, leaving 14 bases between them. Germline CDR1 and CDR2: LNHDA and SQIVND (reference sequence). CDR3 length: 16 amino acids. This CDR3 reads CASSTPVVSAKNIQYF. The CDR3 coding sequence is TGTGCCAGTAGTACACCAGTAGTTTCGGCCAAAAACATTCAGTACTTC. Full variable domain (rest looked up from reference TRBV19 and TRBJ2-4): DGGITQSPKYLFRKEGQNVTLSCEQNLNHDAMYWYRQDPGQGLRLIYYSQIVNDFQKGDIAEGYSVSREKKESFPLTVTSAQKNPTAFYLCASSTPVVSAKNIQYFGAGTRLSVL.

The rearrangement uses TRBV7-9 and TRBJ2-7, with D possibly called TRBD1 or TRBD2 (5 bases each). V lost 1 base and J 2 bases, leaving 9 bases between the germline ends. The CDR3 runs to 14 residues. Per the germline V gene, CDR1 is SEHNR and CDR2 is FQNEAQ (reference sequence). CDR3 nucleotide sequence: TGTGCCAGCAGCTTAGGGGACGGACCCTACGAGCAGTACTTC. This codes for CASSLGDGPYEQYF.

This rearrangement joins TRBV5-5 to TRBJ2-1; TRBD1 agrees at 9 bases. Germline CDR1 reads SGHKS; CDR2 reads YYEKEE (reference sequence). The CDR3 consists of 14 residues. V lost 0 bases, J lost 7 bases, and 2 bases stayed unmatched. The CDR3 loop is CASSLAGQGNEQFF. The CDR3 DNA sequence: TGTGCCAGCAGCTTGGCGGGACAGGGAAATGAGCAGTTCTTC.

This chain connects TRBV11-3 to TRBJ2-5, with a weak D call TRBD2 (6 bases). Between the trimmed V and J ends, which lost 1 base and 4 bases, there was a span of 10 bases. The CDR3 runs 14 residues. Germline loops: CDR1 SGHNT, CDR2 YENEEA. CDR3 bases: TGTGCCAGCAGCTTAGTAGAAGCGGGAGAGACCCAGTACTTC. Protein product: CASSLVEAGETQYF.

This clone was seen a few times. This CDR3 is CATRPRTGSYEQYF. The CDR3 region has the DNA TGTGCCACCCGCCCGAGGACTGGTTCCTACGAGCAGTACTTC. The V call is TRBV6-6, the J call TRBJ2-7, with D tentatively TRBD2 (5 bases). This CDR3 region has 14 residues. Germline values: CDR1 MNHNY, CDR2 SVGAGI (reference sequence). V was trimmed by 10 bases and J by 1 base, leaving 17 bases between them.

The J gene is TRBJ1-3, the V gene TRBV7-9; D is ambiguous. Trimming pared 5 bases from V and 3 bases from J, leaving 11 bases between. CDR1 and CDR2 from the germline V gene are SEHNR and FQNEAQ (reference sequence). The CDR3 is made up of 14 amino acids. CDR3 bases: TGTGCCAGCAGCAAACAGAGTAATGGAAACACCATATATTTT. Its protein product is CASSKQSNGNTIYF. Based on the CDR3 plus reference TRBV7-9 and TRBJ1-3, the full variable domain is DTGVSQNPRHKITKRGQNVTFRCDPISEHNRLYWYRQTLGQGPEFLTYFQNEAQLEKSRLLSDRFSAERPKGSFSTLEIQRTEQGDSAMYLCASSKQSNGNTIYFGEGSWLTVV.

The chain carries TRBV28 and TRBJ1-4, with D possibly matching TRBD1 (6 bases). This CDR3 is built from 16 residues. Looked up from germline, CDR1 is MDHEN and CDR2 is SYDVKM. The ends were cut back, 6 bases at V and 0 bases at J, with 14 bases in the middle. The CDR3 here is CASSPGQIATNEKLFF. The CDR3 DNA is TGTGCCAGCAGCCCGGGACAAATTGCAACTAATGAAAAACTGTTTTTT.

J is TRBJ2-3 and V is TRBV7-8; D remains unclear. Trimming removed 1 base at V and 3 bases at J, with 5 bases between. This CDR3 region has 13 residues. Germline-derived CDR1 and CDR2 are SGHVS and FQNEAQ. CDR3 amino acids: CASSLDLTDTQYF. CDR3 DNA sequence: TGTGCCAGCAGCTTAGATCTTACAGATACGCAGTATTTT.

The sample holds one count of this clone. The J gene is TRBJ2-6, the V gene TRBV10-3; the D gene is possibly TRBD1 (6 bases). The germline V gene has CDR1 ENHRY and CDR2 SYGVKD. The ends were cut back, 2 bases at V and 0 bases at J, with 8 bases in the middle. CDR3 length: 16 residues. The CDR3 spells CAISERGHSGANVLTF. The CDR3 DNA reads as TGTGCCATCAGTGAGCGGGGACACTCTGGGGCCAACGTCCTGACTTTC.

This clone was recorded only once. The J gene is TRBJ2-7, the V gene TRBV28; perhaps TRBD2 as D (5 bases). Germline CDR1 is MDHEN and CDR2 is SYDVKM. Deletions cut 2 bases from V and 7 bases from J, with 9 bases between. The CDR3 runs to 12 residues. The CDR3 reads CASSLAGEEQYF. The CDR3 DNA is TGTGCCAGCAGTTTAGCCGGGGAAGAGCAGTACTTC.

The chain's CDR3 is CASSLGTSGLSYNEQFF. The CDR3 bases are TGTGCCAGCAGCTTAGGGACTAGCGGACTCTCCTACAATGAGCAGTTCTTC. This chain links TRBV11-3 with TRBJ2-1; 10 positions match TRBD2. The trim removed 1 base at V and 0 bases at J, leaving 3 bases unmatched. This CDR3 spans 17 amino acids. From germline, CDR1 is SGHNT and CDR2 YENEEA.

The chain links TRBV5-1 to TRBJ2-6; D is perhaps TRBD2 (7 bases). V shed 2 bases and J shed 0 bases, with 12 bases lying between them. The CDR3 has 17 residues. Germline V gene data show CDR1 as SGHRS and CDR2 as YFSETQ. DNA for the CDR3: TGCGCCAGCAGCTTCCTGGGAGGGGGCTCTGGGGCCAACGTCCTGACTTTC. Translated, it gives CASSFLGGGSGANVLTF.

The CDR3 region is CASSYGQGGNLTNYGYTF. Written as DNA, the CDR3 is TGTGCCAGCAGCTATGGACAGGGCGGGAACCTGACTAACTATGGCTACACCTTC. This chain uses TRBV7-2 with TRBJ1-2, with TRBD1 matching 8 bases. The CDR3 runs to 18 residues. J lost 0 bases, V lost 4 bases, and 13 bases had no gene match. Germline-derived CDR1 and CDR2 are SGHTA and FQGNSA.

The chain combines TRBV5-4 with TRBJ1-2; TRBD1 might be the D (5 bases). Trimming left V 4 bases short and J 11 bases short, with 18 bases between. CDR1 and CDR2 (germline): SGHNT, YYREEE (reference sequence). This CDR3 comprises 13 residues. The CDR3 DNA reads TGTGCCAGCAGCGACCTAAGTCACGGGGGGTACACCTTC. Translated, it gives CASSDLSHGGYTF.

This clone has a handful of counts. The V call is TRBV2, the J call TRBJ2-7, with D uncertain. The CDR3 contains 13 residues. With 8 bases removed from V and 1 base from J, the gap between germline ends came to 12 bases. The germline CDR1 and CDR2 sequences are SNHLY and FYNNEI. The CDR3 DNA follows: TGTGCCAGCGGGTGGGCAGAGTCCTACGAGCAGTACTTC. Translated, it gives CASGWAESYEQYF.